The rows below give T cell receptor beta chains drawn from one sample of a study of human T cells and chemical hapten exposure. TCRdb re-analysed the RACE reads in MiXCR, keeping a single row per CDR3 protein. The sample contains approximately 97,000 distinct CDR3 sequences, 27% of which appear only once. Sequences were derived from whole blood, sampled in connection with sensitization to the hapten diphenylcyclopropenone (DPC). The receptors here all came from a man aged 35 to 55 with alopecia areata. Some clones in this sample may be carry-over from other donors' samples. The CDR3 runs from the conserved cysteine through the conserved F or W. The D gene is left open where the match is weak. Not every row has a clone size; where given, it reads once, few, many or a size class.

>-|TRBV20-1|TRBJ1-1|few
TGCAGTGCTAGAGGACAGAGAAGAGGGAACACTGAAGCTTTCTTT
CSARGQRRGNTEAFF
>TRBD1|TRBV6-1|TRBJ1-5|-
TGTGCCAGCAGTGAATTGCGGAGGACAGGAAATCAGCCCCAGCATTTT
CASSELRRTGNQPQHF
>-|TRBV5-6|TRBJ2-6|few
TGTGCCAGCAGCGGAGCAGGGGGACTCTCTGGGGCCAACGTCCTGACTTTC
CASSGAGGLSGANVLTF
>-|TRBV12-3/TRBV12-4|TRBJ1-4|-
TGTGCCAGCAGTTTGACAGTAGATAATGAAAAACTGTTTTTT
CASSLTVDNEKLFF
>-|TRBV28|TRBJ1-5|-
TGTGCCAGCAGTTTAGGGGAGAGCAATCAGCCCCAGCATTTT
CASSLGESNQPQHF
>-|TRBV7-9|TRBJ2-7|few
TGTGCCAGCAGCCCGACCGGGGTCTACGAGCAGTACTTC
CASSPTGVYEQYF
>TRBD2|TRBV6-6|TRBJ2-1|-
TGTGCCAGCAGTTACTCGACGAGCGGGAGGAGTTATGAGCAGTTCTTC
CASSYSTSGRSYEQFF
>-|TRBV7-2|TRBJ1-1|few
TGTGCCAGCAGCCAATTGACTGAAGCTTTCTTT
CASSQLTEAFF
>-|TRBV3-1|TRBJ2-5|-
TGTGCCAGCAGCCAAGATGTTGGTGAGGAGACCCAGTACTTC
CASSQDVGEETQYF
>TRBD2|TRBV12-3/TRBV12-4|TRBJ2-2|-
TGTGCCAGCAGTCCGGGACTAGCGCCGAACACCGGGGAGCTGTTTTTT
CASSPGLAPNTGELFF
>-|TRBV28|TRBJ2-3|many
TGTGCCAGCAGTTATGCAAGAGGCGTCACAGATACGCAGTATTTT
CASSYARGVTDTQYF
>-|TRBV2|TRBJ1-2|-
TGTGCCAGCAGTCCCGACATGGGAAACTATGGCGACACCTTC
CASSPDMGNYGDTF
>-|TRBV7-2|TRBJ1-6|-
TGTGCCAGCAGCTTAAGGGGAACCGGGACCTTTAATTCACCCCTCCACTTT
CASSLRGTGTFNSPLHF
>-|TRBV20-1|TRBJ2-7|-
TGCAGTGCTCGACCTCAGGGGTTAGGCTACGAGCAGTACTTC
CSARPQGLGYEQYF
>TRBD2|TRBV4-1|TRBJ2-3|few
TGCGCCAGCACCTTAGCGGGAGGGAGAAGCACAGATACGCAGTATTTT
CASTLAGGRSTDTQYF
>-|TRBV10-2|TRBJ1-5|few
TGCGCCAGCAGTGAGTCCGGAGGGATTCAGCCCCAGCATTTT
CASSESGGIQPQHF
>TRBD2|TRBV9|TRBJ2-3|many
TGTGCCAGCAGCGTAGGGACTAGAGGAGATACGCAGTATTTT
CASSVGTRGDTQYF
>TRBD1|TRBV29-1|TRBJ2-7|few
TGCAGCGGAGGACAGGACCCCTCCGAGCAGTACTTC
CSGGQDPSEQYF
>-|TRBV12-3/TRBV12-4|TRBJ1-5|many
TGTGCCAGCAGTTTGGCAGGCGACTATCAGCCCCAGCATTTT
CASSLAGDYQPQHF
>-|TRBV28|TRBJ2-7|many
TGTGCCAGCAGTTTCGGACCAAAGAGCTCCTACGAGCAGTACTTC
CASSFGPKSSYEQYF
>TRBD2|TRBV11-2|TRBJ2-2|few
TGTGCCAGCAGAGACTTCCGGACTAGCGGATACACCGGGGAGCTGTTTTTT
CASRDFRTSGYTGELFF
>-|TRBV12-3/TRBV12-4|TRBJ2-7|-
TGTGCCAGCAGTTACAGGACCGAGCAGTACTTC
CASSYRTEQYF
>-|TRBV6-6|TRBJ1-6|-
TGTGCCAGCAGTTACTCCCTCGGCAGGGATAATAATTCACCCCTCCACTTT
CASSYSLGRDNNSPLHF
>-|TRBV7-2|TRBJ1-5|-
TGTGCCAGCAGCATCACAGGGTTTTTGGGTCAGCCCCAGCATTTT
CASSITGFLGQPQHF
>TRBD1|TRBV6-5|TRBJ2-7|few
TGTGCCAGCCAGGACAGGGCCTACGAGCAGTACTTC
CASQDRAYEQYF
>TRBD1|TRBV12-3/TRBV12-4|TRBJ2-1|few
TGTGCCAGCGGGACAGGGGGCCCCAATGAGCAGTTCTTC
CASGTGGPNEQFF
>-|TRBV7-8|TRBJ2-5|once
TGTGCCAGCAGCTCAACCGAGGTGGGGGGAGCTGCAGAGACCCAGTACTTC
CASSSTEVGGAAETQYF
>TRBD1|TRBV20-1|TRBJ1-1|few
TGCAGTGCTGCAACGAGGGACAGGGGTGTGGTTGAAGCTTTCTTT
CSAATRDRGVVEAFF
>TRBD2|TRBV2|TRBJ2-5|-
TGTGCCAGCAGGTTGAGACTAGCGGGAGTTCAAGAGACCCAGTACTTC
CASRLRLAGVQETQYF
>-|TRBV7-9|TRBJ2-5|few
TGTGCCAGCAGCTCAAGGACTATCGAGACCCAGTACTTC
CASSSRTIETQYF
>TRBD2|TRBV5-1|TRBJ2-5|-
TGCGCCAGCAGCTTCGGACTAGCGGAAGAGACCCAGTACTTC
CASSFGLAEETQYF
>-|TRBV7-2|TRBJ1-2|few
TGTGCCAGCAGCTTATGGACGTCGGCCGCCTATGGCTACACCTTC
CASSLWTSAAYGYTF
>-|TRBV5-1|TRBJ1-1|few
TGCGCCAGCAGCTTGGAGGCGGCGAACACTGAAGCTTTCTTT
CASSLEAANTEAFF
>-|TRBV28|TRBJ2-4|few
TGTGCCAGCAGCCGACAGACTCTAGCCAAAAACATTCAGTACTTC
CASSRQTLAKNIQYF
>-|TRBV7-9|TRBJ1-5|-
TGTGCCAGCAGCTTAGCAGATGGGGGGAGCAATCAGCCCCAGCATTTT
CASSLADGGSNQPQHF
>-|TRBV4-2|TRBJ2-4|few
TGTGCCAGCAGCCAAGACAGTAGGACGCAGGGGAGTTTGTACATTCAGTACTTC
CASSQDSRTQGSLYIQYF
>-|TRBV5-1|TRBJ2-3|few
TGCGCCAGCAGCTTGGATGCGGGGAAAGATACGCAGTATTTT
CASSLDAGKDTQYF
>-|TRBV12-3/TRBV12-4|TRBJ2-7|few
TGTGCCAGCAGTTTAAAATATATGAGCGAGCAGTACTTC
CASSLKYMSEQYF
>TRBD1|TRBV7-7|TRBJ1-1|-
TGTGCCAGCATCAGGGACAGGGTGGAAGCTTTCTTT
CASIRDRVEAFF
>-|TRBV25-1|TRBJ1-2|many
TGTGCCAGCAGTGAAGAAAGTAGGGGCGTCTATGGCTACACCTTC
CASSEESRGVYGYTF
>TRBD1|TRBV5-1|TRBJ1-5|-
TGCGCCAGCAGCTTGGACAGGGGGAGCAATCAGCCCCAGCATTTT
CASSLDRGSNQPQHF
>TRBD1|TRBV29-1|TRBJ2-7|few
TGCAGCGGTAAAACAGGGGGCGGTTTGGTCGAGCAGTACTTC
CSGKTGGGLVEQYF